The sequence of this T cell receptor beta chain was determined in a study of cytomegalovirus exposure and HLA in healthy donors. The study, taken as a whole, reports: A link between a missense DCLRE1C variant and TCR beta V- and J-gene trimming emerged from a later analysis. Certain sequence variants were highly shared and formed a cluster, and this cluster was likely a sequencing artifact. TCR beta chains numbering some 150 were designated cytomegalovirus-associated.

PCR primers comprised 60 Vbeta and 13 Jbeta primers. Data came from immunoSEQ multiplex PCR; TCRdb stores just in-frame clones and leaves some out. The sample lists over 50,000 clones, approximately 71% occurring once. About this clone: Antigen specificity is unknown.

The CDR3 contains 15 residues. V shed 2 bases and J shed 5 bases, with 15 bases lying between them. Germline CDR1 reads SGHAT; CDR2 reads FQNNGV. The sample taken for sequencing was PBMCs. V is TRBV11-2 and J is TRBJ2-5; D might be TRBD2 (6 bases). This TCR came from a man aged 35 to 55 in good health and CMV-seropositive. The CDR3 region is CASSLRRGRGETQYF. CDR3 nucleotide sequence: TGTGCCAGCAGCTTACGGAGGGGTCGGGGGGAGACCCAGTACTTC.